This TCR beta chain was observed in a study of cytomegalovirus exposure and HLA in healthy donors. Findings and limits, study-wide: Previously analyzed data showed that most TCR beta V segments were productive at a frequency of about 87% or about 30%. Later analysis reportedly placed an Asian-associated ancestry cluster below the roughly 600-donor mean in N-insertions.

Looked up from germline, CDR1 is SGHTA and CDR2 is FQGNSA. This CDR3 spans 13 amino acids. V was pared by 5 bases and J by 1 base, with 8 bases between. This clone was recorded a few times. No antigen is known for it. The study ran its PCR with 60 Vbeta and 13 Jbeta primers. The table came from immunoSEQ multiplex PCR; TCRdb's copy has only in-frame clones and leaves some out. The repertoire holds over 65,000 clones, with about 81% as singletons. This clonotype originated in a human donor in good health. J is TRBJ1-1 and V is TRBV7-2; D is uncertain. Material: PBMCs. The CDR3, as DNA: TGTGCCAGCAGCCGGGAGGAGAACACTGAAGCTTTCTTT. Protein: CASSREENTEAFF.